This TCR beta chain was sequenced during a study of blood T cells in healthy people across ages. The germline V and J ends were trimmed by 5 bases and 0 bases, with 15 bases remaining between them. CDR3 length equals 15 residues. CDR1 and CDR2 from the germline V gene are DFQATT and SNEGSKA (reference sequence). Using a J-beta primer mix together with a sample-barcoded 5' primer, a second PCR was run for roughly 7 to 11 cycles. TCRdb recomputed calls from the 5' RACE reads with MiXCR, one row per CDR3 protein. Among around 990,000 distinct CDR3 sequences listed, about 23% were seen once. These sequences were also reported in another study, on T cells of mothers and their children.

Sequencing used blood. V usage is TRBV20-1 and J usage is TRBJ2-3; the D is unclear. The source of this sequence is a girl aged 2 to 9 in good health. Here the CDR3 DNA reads TGCAGTGCTGCCGCCGTGGAACCTAGCACAGATACGCAGTATTTT. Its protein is CSAAAVEPSTDTQYF.